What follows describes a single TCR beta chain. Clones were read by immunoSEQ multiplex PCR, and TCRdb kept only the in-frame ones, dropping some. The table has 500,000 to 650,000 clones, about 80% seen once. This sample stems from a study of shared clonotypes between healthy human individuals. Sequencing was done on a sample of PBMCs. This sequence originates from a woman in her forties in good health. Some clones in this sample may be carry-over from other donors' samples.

The CDR3 reads CSVESFGNYGYTF. CDR3 DNA sequence: TGCAGCGTTGAGAGTTTTGGGAACTATGGCTACACCTTC. The rearrangement links TRBV29-1 to TRBJ1-2; D is uncertain. Germline V lookup: CDR1 SQVTM, CDR2 ANQGSEA. The CDR3 is made up of 13 amino acids. V was shortened by 3 bases and J by 2 bases, with 10 bases between the two germline ends.